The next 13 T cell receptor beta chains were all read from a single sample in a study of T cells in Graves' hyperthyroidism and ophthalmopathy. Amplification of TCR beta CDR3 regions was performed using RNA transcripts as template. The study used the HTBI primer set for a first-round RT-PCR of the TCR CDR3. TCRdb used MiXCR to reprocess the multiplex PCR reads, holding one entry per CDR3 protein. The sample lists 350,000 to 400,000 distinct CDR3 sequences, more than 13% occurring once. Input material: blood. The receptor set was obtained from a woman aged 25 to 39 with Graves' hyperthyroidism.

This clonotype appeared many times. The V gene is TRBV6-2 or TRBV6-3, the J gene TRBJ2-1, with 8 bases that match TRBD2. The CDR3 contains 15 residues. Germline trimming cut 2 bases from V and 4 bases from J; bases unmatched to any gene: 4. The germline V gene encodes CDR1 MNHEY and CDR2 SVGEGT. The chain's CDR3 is CASSYPQRGYNEQFF. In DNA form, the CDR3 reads TGTGCCAGCAGTTACCCCCAGCGGGGGTACAATGAGCAGTTCTTC.

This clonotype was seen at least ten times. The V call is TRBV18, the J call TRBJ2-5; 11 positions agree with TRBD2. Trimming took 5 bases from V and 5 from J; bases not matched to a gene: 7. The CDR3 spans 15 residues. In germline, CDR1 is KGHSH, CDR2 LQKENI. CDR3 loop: CASSTLAGVLETQYF. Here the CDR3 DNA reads TGTGCCAGCTCAACACTAGCGGGAGTTCTTGAGACCCAGTACTTC.

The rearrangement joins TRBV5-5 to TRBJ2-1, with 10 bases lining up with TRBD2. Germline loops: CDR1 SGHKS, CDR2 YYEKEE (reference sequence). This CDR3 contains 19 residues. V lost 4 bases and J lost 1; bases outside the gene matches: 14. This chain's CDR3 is CASSTGQGIAGGSYNEQFF. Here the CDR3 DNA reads TGTGCCAGCAGCACAGGACAGGGCATAGCGGGAGGATCCTACAATGAGCAGTTCTTC.

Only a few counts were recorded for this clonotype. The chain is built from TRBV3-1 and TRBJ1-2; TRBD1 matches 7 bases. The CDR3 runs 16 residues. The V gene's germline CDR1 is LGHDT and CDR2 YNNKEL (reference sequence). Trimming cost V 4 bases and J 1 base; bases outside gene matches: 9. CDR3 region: CASSLSGTDDNYGYTF. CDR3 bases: TGTGCCAGCAGCCTGTCCGGGACAGACGATAACTATGGCTACACCTTC. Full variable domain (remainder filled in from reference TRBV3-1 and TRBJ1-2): DTAVSQTPKYLVTQMGNDKSIKCEQNLGHDTMYWYKQDSKKFLKIMFSYNNKELIINETVPNRFSPKSPDKAHLNLHINSLELGDSAVYFCASSLSGTDDNYGYTFGSGTRLTVV.

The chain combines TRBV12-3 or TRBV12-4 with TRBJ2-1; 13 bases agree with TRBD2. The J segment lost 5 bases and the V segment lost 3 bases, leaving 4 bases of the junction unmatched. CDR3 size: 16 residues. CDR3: CASSFGTSGKNNEQFF. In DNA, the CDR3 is TGTGCCAGCAGTTTCGGGACTAGCGGGAAGAACAATGAGCAGTTCTTC.

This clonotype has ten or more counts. The CDR3 loop is CASSRTSGRAAEQFF. The CDR3 DNA reads TGTGCCAGCAGCCGGACTAGCGGGAGGGCGGCTGAGCAGTTCTTC. The chain carries TRBV3-1 and TRBJ2-1; 15 nucleotides match TRBD2. V was pared by 4 bases and J by 9 bases, with 4 bases of the junction left unmatched. In germline, CDR1 is LGHDT, CDR2 YNNKEL (reference sequence). The CDR3 contains 15 residues.

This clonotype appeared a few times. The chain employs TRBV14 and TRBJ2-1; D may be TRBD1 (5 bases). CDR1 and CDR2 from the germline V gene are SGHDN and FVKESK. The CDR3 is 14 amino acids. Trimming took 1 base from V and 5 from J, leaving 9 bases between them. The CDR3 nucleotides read TGTGCCAGCAGCCAAGGGACAAGTAACAATGAGCAGTTCTTC. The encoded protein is CASSQGTSNNEQFF. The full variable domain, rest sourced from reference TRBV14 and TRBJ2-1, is EAGVTQFPSHSVIEKGQTVTLRCDPISGHDNLYWYRRVMGKEIKFLLHFVKESKQDESGMPNNRFLAERTGGTYSTLKVQPAELEDSGVYFCASSQGTSNNEQFFGPGTRLTVL.

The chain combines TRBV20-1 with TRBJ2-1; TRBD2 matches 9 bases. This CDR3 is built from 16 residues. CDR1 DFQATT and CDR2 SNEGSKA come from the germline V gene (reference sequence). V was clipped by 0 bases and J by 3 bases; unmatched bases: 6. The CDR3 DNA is TGCAGTGCTAGAGATCCGACTAGCGGAGGCTACAATGAGCAGTTCTTC. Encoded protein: CSARDPTSGGYNEQFF.

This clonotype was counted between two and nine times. CDR3 in amino acids: CASSENGEYNSPLHF. The CDR3, as DNA: TGTGCCAGCAGTGAAAACGGGGAGTATAATTCACCCCTCCACTTT. J is TRBJ1-6 and V is TRBV2; D is unresolved. Germline V gene sequence: CDR1 SNHLY, CDR2 FYNNEI. Trimming stripped 2 bases from V and 4 bases from J, with 9 bases between. This CDR3 is built from 15 residues.

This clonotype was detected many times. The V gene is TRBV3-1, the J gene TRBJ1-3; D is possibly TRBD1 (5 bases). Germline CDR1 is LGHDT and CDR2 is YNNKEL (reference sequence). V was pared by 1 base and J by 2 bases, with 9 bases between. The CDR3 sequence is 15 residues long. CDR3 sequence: CASSQATVPGNTIYF. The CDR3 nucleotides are TGTGCCAGCAGCCAAGCGACAGTCCCTGGAAACACCATATATTTT.

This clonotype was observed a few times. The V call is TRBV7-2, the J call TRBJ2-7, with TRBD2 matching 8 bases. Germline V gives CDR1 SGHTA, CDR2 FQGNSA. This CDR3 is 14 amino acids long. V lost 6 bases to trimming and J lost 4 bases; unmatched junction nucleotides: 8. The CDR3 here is CASRPGASGYEQYF. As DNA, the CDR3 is TGTGCCAGCAGACCGGGGGCTAGCGGGTACGAGCAGTACTTC.

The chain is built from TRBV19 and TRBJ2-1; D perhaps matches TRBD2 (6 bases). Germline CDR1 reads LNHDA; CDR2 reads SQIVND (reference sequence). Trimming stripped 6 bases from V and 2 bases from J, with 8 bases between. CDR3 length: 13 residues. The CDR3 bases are TGTGCCAGTAGCGGGAGTACCTACAATGAGCAGTTCTTC. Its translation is CASSGSTYNEQFF.

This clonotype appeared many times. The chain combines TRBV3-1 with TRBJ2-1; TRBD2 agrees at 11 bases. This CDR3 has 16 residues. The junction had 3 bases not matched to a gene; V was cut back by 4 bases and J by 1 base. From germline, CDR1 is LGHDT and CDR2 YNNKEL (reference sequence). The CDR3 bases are TGTGCCAGCAGCCCGAGGACTAGCGGGTCCTACAATGAGCAGTTCTTC. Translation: CASSPRTSGSYNEQFF.